The 29 T cell receptor beta chains reported below all come from one sample, sequenced in a study of blood T cells in healthy people across ages. PCR was performed a second time for about 7 to 12 cycles using a sample-barcoded 5' primer and a J-beta primer mix. TCRdb recomputed calls from the 5' RACE reads with MiXCR, one row per CDR3 protein. This table has hundreds of thousands of distinct CDR3 sequences, approximately 44% appearing once. Source material: blood. Source of these receptors: a man aged 60 to 69 in good health.

The chain carries TRBV7-6 and TRBJ2-7; TRBD1 might be the D (6 bases). The tail of the sequence fits TRBJ2-5 better, so the J call may be wrong. The CDR3 consists of 14 residues. Germline V gene data show CDR1 as SGHVS and CDR2 as FNYEAQ. CDR3 DNA: TGTGCCAGCAGCTTAATGACAGGCCAAGAGACCCAGTACTTC. Encoded protein: CASSLMTGQETQYF.

In its sample, this clonotype was seen a few times. The CDR3 nucleotides are TGTGCCAGCAGATCAGGAGGGACGGGACAAGAGACCCAGTACTTC. Amino acid sequence: CASRSGGTGQETQYF. The chain uses TRBV7-2 and TRBJ2-5; possible D gene TRBD2, 6 bases. The germline V and J ends were trimmed by 6 bases and 2 bases, with 16 bases remaining between them. CDR1 and CDR2 from the germline V gene are SGHTA and FQGNSA. The CDR3 runs to 15 residues.

The chain couples TRBV6-2 or TRBV6-3 to TRBJ2-7; 9 nucleotides line up with TRBD1. This CDR3 contains 15 residues. Germline V lookup: CDR1 MNHEY, CDR2 SVGEGT. The V gene end was trimmed by 8 bases and the J gene end by 5 bases; junction bases not matched to a gene: 13. The CDR3, as DNA: TGTGCCAGCGGCCGGGGTCCCGGGACAGGGAACGAGCAGTACTTC. Translated: CASGRGPGTGNEQYF.

This clonotype turned up a few times. The CDR3 bases are TGTGCCAGCAGCCATGGCGGGACAGGGCTATATGGCTACACCTTC. Amino acid sequence: CASSHGGTGLYGYTF. The chain has TRBV5-5 and TRBJ1-2, with TRBD1 identical over 9 bases. This CDR3 has 15 amino acids. V shed 4 bases and J 5 bases; nucleotides not matched to a gene: 9. Germline CDR1 and CDR2: SGHKS and YYEKEE (reference sequence).

This clonotype was counted between two and nine times. V usage is TRBV15 and J usage is TRBJ2-7; the match to TRBD2 covers 7 bases. The V gene's germline CDR1 is LNHNV and CDR2 YYDKDF (reference sequence). CDR3 size: 15 residues. V gave up 3 bases and J gave up 1 base; unmatched junction bases: 6. CDR3 region: CATSSGLADSYEQYF. In nucleotides, the CDR3 is TGTGCCACCAGCAGTGGCCTAGCGGATTCCTACGAGCAGTACTTC.

This chain connects TRBV20-1 to TRBJ1-6, with D possibly being TRBD1 (6 bases). This CDR3 has 13 residues. V was cut by 1 base and J by 10 bases, with 11 bases left in between. Germline assignment: CDR1 DFQATT and CDR2 SNEGSKA (reference sequence). The CDR3 DNA sequence: TGCAGTGCTAGAGGGAAGGGGGACTCACCCCTCCACTTT. Residues: CSARGKGDSPLHF.

The chain uses TRBV3-1 and TRBJ2-2, with 8 nucleotides matching TRBD2. Germline assignment: CDR1 LGHDT and CDR2 YNNKEL (reference sequence). J lost 7 bases, V lost 4 bases, and 8 bases had no gene match. This CDR3 spans 15 amino acids. CDR3 sequence reads: CASSPDRGGYGELFF. CDR3 nucleotides: TGTGCCAGCAGCCCAGACCGGGGGGGTTACGGGGAGCTGTTTTTT.

This clonotype has only one observation. The chain recombines TRBV3-1 with TRBJ2-2; TRBD1 agrees at 7 bases. V dropped 4 bases and J dropped 2; count of bases not matched to a gene: 7. The germline V gene encodes CDR1 LGHDT and CDR2 YNNKEL (reference sequence). This CDR3 is 16 amino acids long. The CDR3 reads CASSPSGTANTGELFF. CDR3 nucleotides: TGTGCCAGCAGCCCGTCCGGGACAGCAAACACCGGGGAGCTGTTTTTT.

The sample holds a few counts of this clonotype. This may be a read error, as it is one base from a much larger clone. The chain employs TRBV3-1 and TRBJ2-1; the D gene is possibly TRBD2 (7 bases). The tail of the sequence fits TRBJ2-7 better, so the J call may be wrong. The CDR3 spans 15 residues. Germline values: CDR1 LGHDT, CDR2 YNNKEL (reference sequence). CDR3 nucleotides: TGTGCCAGCCGACCCGGGGGGCTCTCCTACAATGAGCAGTACTTC. Translation: CASRPGGLSYNEQYF.

The CDR3 coding sequence is TGCGCCAGCAGCGGACAGTCAGGGGGCGCAGAGACCCAGTACTTC. This encodes CASSGQSGGAETQYF. The rearrangement joins TRBV5-1 to TRBJ2-5; TRBD1 aligns across 8 bases. Germline V CDR1 and CDR2: SGHRS, YFSETQ. The CDR3 covers 15 residues. The V gene end was trimmed by 4 bases and the J gene end by 4 bases; junction bases not matched to a gene: 9.

The V call is TRBV15, the J call TRBJ2-3; D may correspond to TRBD1 or TRBD2 (5 bases each). CDR3 length: 19 amino acids. Trimming removed 1 base at V and 2 bases at J, with 22 bases between. CDR1 is LNHNV, CDR2 YYDKDF, per germline (reference sequence). The CDR3 loop reads CATSRAGRGPRGITDTQYF. CDR3 nucleotides: TGTGCCACCAGCAGAGCAGGGAGAGGACCACGGGGAATCACAGATACGCAGTATTTT.

As concerns this clonotype: Germline and junction disagree at one end, which may indicate a read error. The V gene is TRBV4-1, the J gene TRBJ2-3; no definite D call. CDR3 length equals 14 residues. Looked up from germline, CDR1 is MGHRA and CDR2 is YSYEKL. CDR3 in DNA: TGCGCCAGCTGCCAAGATCGCAGCACAGATACGCAGTATTTT. Its translation: CASCQDRSTDTQYF.

V gene TRBV6-1 combines with J gene TRBJ2-7, with TRBD2 as a possible D gene (6 bases). The length of the CDR3 is 14 residues. V gave up 7 bases and J gave up 1 base, with 14 bases separating them. The V gene's germline CDR1 is MNHNS and CDR2 SASEGT. The CDR3 reads CASTEGGVSYEQYF. Written as DNA, the CDR3 is TGTGCCAGCACCGAGGGCGGGGTTTCCTACGAGCAGTACTTC.

The V call is TRBV12-3 or TRBV12-4, the J call TRBJ1-1, with 7 nucleotides matching TRBD1. This CDR3 is built from 14 residues. With 7 bases clipped from V and 4 bases from J, the junction kept 9 bases outside the gene matches. Here the CDR3 reads CASNVRGSGTEAFF. Written as DNA, the CDR3 is TGTGCCAGCAATGTCAGGGGGTCGGGCACTGAAGCTTTCTTT.

This clonotype was recorded a few times. A read error may account for a junction end that differs from germline. The J gene is TRBJ1-2, the V gene TRBV5-5; no firm D call. This CDR3 spans 12 amino acids. Germline V lookup: CDR1 SGHKS, CDR2 YYEKEE (reference sequence). The CDR3 sequence is CASGFGNYGYTF. The CDR3 nucleotides read TGTGCCAGCGGCTTCGGAAACTATGGCTACACCTTC.

This chain uses TRBV13 with TRBJ2-5, with a tentative D call TRBD1 (6 bases). Germline V gene data show CDR1 as PRHDT and CDR2 as FYEKMQ (reference sequence). V lost 6 bases, J lost 2 bases, and 13 bases lay in between. The CDR3 totals 14 residues. For the CDR3, the DNA is TGTGCCAGCAGGTATAAGACAGGACAAGAGACCCAGTACTTC. Encoded protein: CASRYKTGQETQYF.

In its sample, this clonotype was seen many times. The chain uses TRBV29-1 and TRBJ2-5; 7 bases fit TRBD1. Germline CDR1 is SQVTM and CDR2 is ANQGSEA. The CDR3 extends over 15 amino acids. With 2 bases clipped from V and 1 base from J, the junction kept 7 bases outside the gene matches. CDR3 residues: CSVESHDRAQETQYF. CDR3 DNA sequence: TGCAGCGTTGAAAGCCATGACAGGGCCCAAGAGACCCAGTACTTC.

The chain uses TRBV29-1 and TRBJ2-3; possible D gene TRBD1, 6 bases. V lost 7 bases, J lost 6 bases, and 11 bases lay in between. Germline values: CDR1 SQVTM, CDR2 ANQGSEA. The CDR3 runs 11 residues. The DNA of the CDR3 is TGCAGCGCAACAGGGAAGGATACGCAGTATTTT. It translates to CSATGKDTQYF.

The rearrangement uses TRBV4-3 and TRBJ2-1; TRBD2 matches 11 bases. The CDR3 spans 18 residues. J gave up 0 bases and V 0 bases, and 4 bases lay outside the gene matches. Germline V lookup: CDR1 LGHNA, CDR2 YSLEER. The CDR3 region has the DNA TGCGCCAGCAGCCAAGATCAAGGACTAGCGGGCTCCTACAATGAGCAGTTCTTC. This gives the protein CASSQDQGLAGSYNEQFF.

The chain couples TRBV20-1 to TRBJ1-1; no clear D gene. This CDR3 is 12 amino acids long. CDR1 is DFQATT, CDR2 SNEGSKA, per germline (reference sequence). The V end lost 3 bases, the J end lost 1 base, and 6 bases lay between the germline ends. CDR3 in DNA: TGCAGTGCTAGTTTCGCGAACACTGAAGCTTTCTTT. Protein product: CSASFANTEAFF.

The V call is TRBV11-3, the J call TRBJ2-1, with D perhaps given as TRBD1 or TRBD2 (6 bases each). V gave up 5 bases and J gave up 9 bases, with 17 bases separating them. CDR3 length: 14 residues. Germline CDR1 and CDR2: SGHNT and YENEEA. DNA for the CDR3: TGTGCCAGCAGCAATGGGGGCGGGGCGGCTGAGCAGTTCTTC. It yields the protein CASSNGGGAAEQFF.

This clonotype appeared a few times. The V gene is TRBV6-5, the J gene TRBJ2-1; 9 nucleotides align to TRBD2. V lost 3 bases, J lost 4 bases, and 4 bases stayed unmatched. Germline-derived CDR1 and CDR2 are MNHEY and SVGAGI. The CDR3 runs 15 residues. The CDR3 is CASSYVAGEYNEQFF. The CDR3 coding sequence is TGTGCCAGCAGTTATGTAGCGGGGGAATACAATGAGCAGTTCTTC.

This chain joins TRBV7-8 and TRBJ1-2, with D unclear. Trimming removed 5 bases from V and 7 bases from J, with 23 bases in between. The CDR3 runs to 16 residues. Germline loops: CDR1 SGHVS, CDR2 FQNEAQ. The CDR3 spells CASSLEGIPFGSGYTF. In DNA, the CDR3 is TGTGCCAGCAGCCTAGAAGGGATCCCCTTTGGGAGTGGCTACACCTTC.

The CDR3 nucleotides read TGCGCCAGCAGCCAAGATTCCCCAAACGAGAATGAAAAACTGTTTTTT. Protein sequence: CASSQDSPNENEKLFF. The chain carries TRBV4-3 and TRBJ1-4; no clear D. V dropped 0 bases and J dropped 5 bases, with 13 bases sitting between them. Germline V gene sequence: CDR1 LGHNA, CDR2 YSLEER. This CDR3 is built from 16 residues.

CDR3 nucleotide sequence: TGTGCCAGCAGCCTTCAGACAGGGGAGAATGAGCAGTACTTC. It encodes CASSLQTGENEQYF. The chain is built from TRBV7-9 and TRBJ2-7, with 8 nucleotides matching TRBD1. Germline V gene sequence: CDR1 SEHNR, CDR2 FQNEAQ (reference sequence). J gave up 7 bases and V 5 bases, and 10 bases lay outside the gene matches. The CDR3 runs 14 residues. The variable domain in full, completed from reference TRBV7-9 and TRBJ2-7, reads DTGVSQNPRHKITKRGQNVTFRCDPISEHNRLYWYRQTLGQGPEFLTYFQNEAQLEKSRLLSDRFSAERPKGSFSTLEIQRTEQGDSAMYLCASSLQTGENEQYFGPGTRLTVT.

This chain uses TRBV20-1 with TRBJ2-6; D is ambiguous. Per germline, CDR1 DFQATT and CDR2 SNEGSKA (reference sequence). The CDR3 loop spans 13 amino acids. V was pared by 1 base and J by 8 bases, with 9 bases between. This chain's CDR3 is CSARVSSTNVLTF. Here the CDR3 DNA reads TGCAGTGCTAGAGTATCTTCGACCAACGTCCTGACTTTC.

The chain joins TRBV3-1 to TRBJ2-2; the D gene is possibly TRBD2 (6 bases). The germline V and J ends were trimmed by 2 bases and 1 base, with 8 bases remaining between them. This CDR3 contains 15 residues. Germline CDR1 LGHDT, CDR2 YNNKEL (reference sequence). DNA of the CDR3: TGTGCCAGCAGCCAACAGGGAGGGAACACCGGGGAGCTGTTTTTT. It specifies CASSQQGGNTGELFF.

This clonotype was recorded a few times. This chain uses TRBV30 with TRBJ2-5; 8 bases match TRBD1. Germline CDR1 and CDR2: GTSNPN and SVGIG (reference sequence). This CDR3 is 13 amino acids long. Trimming took 4 bases from V and 4 from J; bases not matched to a gene: 5. The CDR3 sequence: CAWTLQGGETQYF. CDR3 DNA: TGTGCCTGGACCTTACAGGGGGGAGAGACCCAGTACTTC.

At least ten counts were recorded for this clonotype. The chain links TRBV7-2 to TRBJ2-5; possible D gene TRBD2, 6 bases. With 6 bases removed from V and 5 bases from J, the gap between germline ends came to 13 bases. Germline V lookup: CDR1 SGHTA, CDR2 FQGNSA. This CDR3 is 13 amino acids long. The CDR3 coding sequence is TGTGCCAGCAGTCAACTTGGGGGGGAGACCCAGTACTTC. This codes for CASSQLGGETQYF.